These 26 T cell receptor beta chains originate from one sample sequenced in a study of blood T cell repertoires in COVID-19. Using immunoSEQ multiplex PCR, the repertoire was profiled, and TCRdb retains in-frame clones only, with some absent. The data show about 210,000 clones, with 75% to 85% seen just once and approximately 5.6% held by the top ten. The sample was peripheral blood. The receptors were sampled from a woman aged 70-85 years with COVID-19, enrolled during active disease.

Only one count was recorded for this clone. This chain joins TRBV5-1 and TRBJ2-2; 7 bases are shared with TRBD1. The CDR3 is 18 residues long. Per germline, CDR1 SGHRS and CDR2 YFSETQ. The junction had 13 bases not matched to a gene; V was cut back by 1 base and J by 4 bases. The chain's CDR3 is CASSLNLLRGLPTGELFF. CDR3 coding DNA: TGCGCCAGCAGCTTGAATCTTCTGAGGGGGCTCCCCACCGGGGAGCTGTTTTTT.

J is TRBJ2-7 and V is TRBV29-1; TRBD2 aligns across 10 bases. CDR3 length equals 15 residues. Germline CDR1 and CDR2: SQVTM and ANQGSEA. The V segment lost 4 bases and the J segment 6 bases; nucleotides outside the gene matches: 12. CDR3: CSVALKAGGYGEQYF. The CDR3 coding sequence is TGCAGCGTTGCTCTTAAAGCGGGAGGGTACGGCGAGCAGTACTTC.

V and J are TRBV2 and TRBJ2-5; a weak D match, TRBD1 (6 bases). Germline loops: CDR1 SNHLY, CDR2 FYNNEI. Trimming removed 7 bases from V and 1 base from J, with 13 bases in between. CDR3 length equals 14 residues. The CDR3 region has the DNA TGTGCCAGCACTCGAACAGGGACCCAAGAGACCCAGTACTTC. This gives the protein CASTRTGTQETQYF.

This chain links TRBV11-2 with TRBJ1-3; D gene uncertain. Germline V gene sequence: CDR1 SGHAT, CDR2 FQNNGV. V was pared by 6 bases and J by 3 bases, with 15 bases between. The CDR3 extends over 15 amino acids. The chain's CDR3 is CASRPRREGGNTIYF. CDR3 nucleotide sequence: TGTGCCAGCAGACCCCGCCGGGAGGGTGGAAACACCATATATTTT.

Only a few counts were recorded for this clone. The V gene is TRBV20-1, the J gene TRBJ2-1; tentative D call: TRBD2 (5 bases). Trimming cost V 3 bases and J 5 bases, with 5 bases left between them. The CDR3 is 11 residues long. CDR1 and CDR2 (germline): DFQATT, SNEGSKA (reference sequence). This CDR3 reads CSARGDNEQFF. In DNA form, the CDR3 reads TGCAGTGCTAGGGGAGACAATGAGCAGTTCTTC.

This clone was observed a single time. This chain connects TRBV11-3 to TRBJ1-5; 8 nucleotides align to TRBD1. V dropped 2 bases and J dropped 1; count of bases not matched to a gene: 16. The CDR3 spans 20 residues. Germline lookup yields CDR1 SGHNT and CDR2 YENEEA. The CDR3 DNA reads as TGTGCCAGCAGCTTATTCCCCGGACAGGGTAAATATGAGAGCAATCAGCCCCAGCATTTT. Residues: CASSLFPGQGKYESNQPQHF.

This rearrangement joins TRBV10-3 to TRBJ1-4; 9 bases line up with TRBD1. J lost 7 bases, V lost 6 bases, and 6 bases had no gene match. This CDR3 has 14 amino acids. Germline assignment: CDR1 ENHRY and CDR2 SYGVKD. As DNA, the CDR3 is TGTGCCATCAGCCCTGGACAGGGGATTGAAAAACTGTTTTTT. It yields the protein CAISPGQGIEKLFF.

A few counts support this clone. The gene calls are TRBV7-8 and TRBJ2-7; the match to TRBD1 covers 7 bases. CDR1 and CDR2 from the germline V gene are SGHVS and FQNEAQ. V shed 4 bases and J 2 bases; nucleotides not matched to a gene: 8. This CDR3 has 15 amino acids. CDR3: CASSSLTGRAYEQYF. The CDR3 nucleotides are TGTGCCAGCAGCTCCTTGACAGGGCGGGCCTACGAGCAGTACTTC.

The V and J genes are TRBV30 and TRBJ2-1, with 7 nucleotides matching TRBD2. The CDR3 is made up of 14 amino acids. The V and J ends lost 2 bases and 5 bases, in that order; junction bases with no gene match: 6. CDR1 is GTSNPN and CDR2 is SVGIG in the germline V gene (reference sequence). Here the CDR3 reads CAWSPLADHNEQFF. CDR3 nucleotides: TGTGCCTGGAGTCCCCTAGCGGACCACAATGAGCAGTTCTTC.

The V and J genes are TRBV24-1 and TRBJ2-3; 12 nucleotides line up with TRBD1. The germline V gene has CDR1 KGHDR and CDR2 SFDVKD. The CDR3 is 16 residues long. Trimming cost V 3 bases and J 4 bases; bases outside gene matches: 4. The CDR3 DNA follows: TGTGCCACCAGTGATACCGGGACAGGGGGCCCAGATACGCAGTATTTT. Translated, it gives CATSDTGTGGPDTQYF.

V gene TRBV7-2 combines with J gene TRBJ1-1; TRBD1 agrees at 10 bases. Trimming at V came to 2 bases and at J to 2 bases, leaving 8 bases not matched to a gene. CDR3 length: 17 amino acids. Looked up from germline, CDR1 is SGHTA and CDR2 is FQGNSA. DNA of the CDR3: TGTGCCAGCAGCTTAAGGAGGACAGGGGGTGTAAACACTGAAGCTTTCTTT. Protein product: CASSLRRTGGVNTEAFF.

J is TRBJ1-2 and V is TRBV29-1; D possibly corresponds to TRBD1 (5 bases). CDR1 is SQVTM and CDR2 is ANQGSEA in the germline V gene. The V end lost 6 bases, the J end lost 8 bases, and 19 bases lay between the germline ends. CDR3 length: 13 residues. Here the CDR3 reads CSVRLDISGGYTF. The CDR3 bases are TGCAGCGTCCGATTGGACATATCAGGGGGCTACACCTTC.

The chain recombines TRBV6-4 with TRBJ2-5; TRBD2 agrees at 7 bases. V lost 4 bases to trimming and J lost 9 bases; unmatched junction nucleotides: 20. The length of the CDR3 is 17 residues. Germline lookup yields CDR1 MRHNA and CDR2 SNTAGT. CDR3 sequence: CASSGPRCGLGRWAQYF. The CDR3 DNA is TGTGCCAGCAGTGGGCCCCGGTGTGGACTAGGGAGGTGGGCCCAGTACTTC.

This clone has more than one count but fewer than ten. The chain combines TRBV28 with TRBJ1-2; 10 bases map to TRBD1. V lost 6 bases to trimming and J lost 6 bases; unmatched junction nucleotides: 13. CDR1 MDHEN and CDR2 SYDVKM come from the germline V gene. The CDR3 is 16 residues long. The CDR3 DNA is TGTGCCAGCAGAGTGACAGGGGGCGAGGGAGGACATGGCTACACCTTC. This translates into CASRVTGGEGGHGYTF.

The V gene is TRBV5-1, the J gene TRBJ1-3; TRBD1 matches 9 bases. The CDR3 totals 14 residues. Per the germline V gene, CDR1 is SGHRS and CDR2 is YFSETQ. The V gene end was trimmed by 3 bases and the J gene end by 5 bases; junction bases not matched to a gene: 3. The CDR3 coding sequence is TGCGCCAGCAGCTCCGGACAGGGGCGAAACACCATATATTTT. It is translated as CASSSGQGRNTIYF.

The V gene is TRBV20-1, the J gene TRBJ2-1; tentatively, D is TRBD1 (5 bases). The germline gives CDR1 DFQATT, CDR2 SNEGSKA (reference sequence). With 8 bases removed from V and 8 bases from J, the gap between germline ends came to 13 bases. CDR3 size: 11 residues. As DNA, the CDR3 is TGCAGTCTAAGGGGATATGATGAGCAGTTCTTC. This gives the protein CSLRGYDEQFF.

CDR3 bases: TGCGCCAGCAGGATAACCCGGGACTCCTACGAGCAGTACTTC. This sequence encodes CASRITRDSYEQYF. This chain links TRBV5-1 with TRBJ2-7, with TRBD2 as a possible D gene (5 bases). The CDR3 is 14 residues long. Germline assignment: CDR1 SGHRS and CDR2 YFSETQ. Deletions cut 5 bases from V and 0 bases from J, with 12 bases between.

The chain uses TRBV19 and TRBJ2-7, with 9 bases fitting TRBD2. V lost 3 bases and J lost 6; bases outside the gene matches: 12. Germline V gene data show CDR1 as LNHDA and CDR2 as SQIVND (reference sequence). The CDR3 is made up of 16 amino acids. CDR3 amino acids: CASSIIAGTSRGEQYF. CDR3 coding DNA: TGTGCCAGTAGTATTATCGCCGGGACTAGCAGGGGCGAGCAGTACTTC. Drawing the rest from reference TRBV19 and TRBJ2-7, the complete variable domain is DGGITQSPKYLFRKEGQNVTLSCEQNLNHDAMYWYRQDPGQGLRLIYYSQIVNDFQKGDIAEGYSVSREKKESFPLTVTSAQKNPTAFYLCASSIIAGTSRGEQYFGPGTRLTVT.

This clone appeared a few times. The V and J genes are TRBV5-8 and TRBJ2-7; 7 bases agree with TRBD2. V was clipped by 1 base and J by 5 bases; unmatched bases: 6. Germline values: CDR1 SGHTS, CDR2 YDEGEE. The CDR3 sequence is 14 residues long. CDR3 bases: TGTGCCAGCAGCTTGAGACTAGCACTCCACGAGCAGTACTTC. Its translation is CASSLRLALHEQYF.

This clone appeared a few times. The CDR3 region is CASSPQSVGRAMSGYTF. In nucleotides, the CDR3 is TGTGCCAGCTCACCACAGTCAGTAGGGCGGGCTATGAGCGGCTACACCTTC. The chain joins TRBV18 to TRBJ1-2; no definite D call. CDR1 KGHSH and CDR2 LQKENI come from the germline V gene. There are 17 residues in the CDR3. V shed 1 base and J shed 8 bases, with 23 bases lying between them.

The CDR3 protein is CASSLKGETQYF. CDR3 bases: TGTGCCAGCAGTTTAAAGGGGGAGACCCAGTACTTC. This chain connects TRBV12-3 or TRBV12-4 to TRBJ2-5; D might be TRBD1 (5 bases). V lost 2 bases and J lost 5, with 6 bases in between. This CDR3 comprises 12 residues.

V gene TRBV19 combines with J gene TRBJ1-1, with TRBD1 matching 7 bases. This CDR3 is built from 16 residues. V dropped 8 bases and J dropped 6; count of bases not matched to a gene: 18. The germline V gene has CDR1 LNHDA and CDR2 SQIVND (reference sequence). The CDR3 here is CASRGDRVRESAEAFF. For the CDR3, the DNA is TGTGCCAGTCGGGGCGACAGGGTAAGGGAGTCCGCTGAAGCTTTCTTT.

CDR3 DNA: TGTGCCTCCGCTGAGTGGGGGGGACAAGAGACCCAGTACTTC. It is translated as CASAEWGGQETQYF. The chain joins TRBV7-2 to TRBJ2-5; 7 positions agree with TRBD2. The V gene end was trimmed by 11 bases and the J gene end by 2 bases; junction bases not matched to a gene: 11. CDR1 and CDR2 (germline): SGHTA, FQGNSA. This CDR3 is built from 14 residues.

For the CDR3, the DNA is TGTGCCAGCAGTACGGTCGGCACAGATACGCAGTATTTT. It specifies CASSTVGTDTQYF. The chain links TRBV27 to TRBJ2-3, with D unclear. The V end was cut by 5 bases, the J end by 1 base, with 7 bases between. The germline V gene has CDR1 MNHEY and CDR2 SMNVEV (reference sequence). This CDR3 is built from 13 residues.

The chain joins TRBV28 to TRBJ2-1; tentatively, D is TRBD1 (6 bases). Germline CDR1 and CDR2: MDHEN and SYDVKM. This CDR3 spans 16 amino acids. The V gene lost 1 base and the J gene lost 3 bases, with 13 bases spanning the gap. The CDR3 here is CASSLSRGGRYNEQFF. The DNA of the CDR3 is TGTGCCAGCAGTTTATCCCGAGGGGGTCGCTACAATGAGCAGTTCTTC.

This chain uses TRBV20-1 with TRBJ1-5; 9 bases line up with TRBD1. Per germline, CDR1 DFQATT and CDR2 SNEGSKA (reference sequence). The CDR3 runs 15 residues. Trimming took 3 bases from V and 5 from J; bases not matched to a gene: 8. The CDR3 loop reads CSASRPDRGYQPQHF. The DNA of the CDR3 is TGCAGTGCTAGTCGCCCGGACAGGGGATATCAGCCCCAGCATTTT.